The 26 T cell receptor beta chains given below trace back to one sample, sequenced in a study of OX40 agonist ivuxolimab in advanced cancers. Repertoires were generated with immunoSEQ multiplex PCR, while TCRdb's copy carries only in-frame clones and drops some. This sample has roughly 80,000 clones, with more than 80% found just once. Specimen: CD4+ or CD8+ T cells sorted from blood, collected in a trial of the OX40 agonist ivuxolimab. These receptors were obtained from an adult with an advanced solid tumor such as melanoma, head and neck, liver or kidney cancer.

The chain carries TRBV19 and TRBJ2-5; 8 bases map to TRBD1. The CDR3 consists of 16 residues. V lost 7 bases to trimming and J lost 4 bases; unmatched junction nucleotides: 14. CDR1 and CDR2 from the germline V gene are LNHDA and SQIVND (reference sequence). The chain's CDR3 is CASIPPGQGAGETQYF. The DNA for the CDR3 is TGTGCCAGTATTCCGCCTGGGCAGGGGGCGGGAGAGACCCAGTACTTC. The whole variable domain, filled in from reference TRBV19 and TRBJ2-5, reads DGGITQSPKYLFRKEGQNVTLSCEQNLNHDAMYWYRQDPGQGLRLIYYSQIVNDFQKGDIAEGYSVSREKKESFPLTVTSAQKNPTAFYLCASIPPGQGAGETQYFGPGTRLLVL.

The table lists this clone with a count of one. This sequence joins TRBV28 and TRBJ2-2; possible D gene TRBD2, 6 bases. V dropped 6 bases and J dropped 5 bases, with 13 bases sitting between them. This CDR3 contains 14 residues. CDR1 is MDHEN and CDR2 is SYDVKM in the germline V gene. CDR3 DNA sequence: TGTGCCAGCAGACCTGGGACTCCTACCGGGGAGCTGTTTTTT. Its translation is CASRPGTPTGELFF.

This chain connects TRBV6-6 to TRBJ2-1; a possible D gene is TRBD1 (6 bases). The V end was cut by 6 bases, the J end by 7 bases, with 13 bases between. CDR3 length: 13 amino acids. CDR1 and CDR2 (germline): MNHNY, SVGAGI (reference sequence). CDR3 loop: CASSKYRANEQFF. CDR3 sequence (DNA): TGTGCCAGCAGCAAATACAGGGCTAATGAGCAGTTCTTC.

The chain joins TRBV28 to TRBJ1-5; D might be TRBD1 (6 bases). The germline V and J ends were trimmed by 6 bases and 5 bases, with 8 bases remaining between them. The CDR3 is 12 residues long. Germline CDR1 MDHEN, CDR2 SYDVKM. CDR3 nucleotide sequence: TGTGCCAGCAGACAGGGTTATCAGCCCCAGCATTTT. It yields the protein CASRQGYQPQHF.

The J gene is TRBJ1-2, the V gene TRBV19, with 7 bases fitting TRBD1. Trimming removed 3 bases from V and 8 bases from J; junction bases left unmatched: 6. This CDR3 contains 13 residues. The germline CDR1 and CDR2 sequences are LNHDA and SQIVND (reference sequence). The CDR3 is CASSMEGQLGYTF. For the CDR3, the DNA is TGTGCCAGTAGTATGGAGGGACAGCTAGGCTACACCTTC.

The V gene is TRBV28, the J gene TRBJ2-7; D unclear. The CDR3 consists of 16 residues. CDR1 is MDHEN and CDR2 is SYDVKM in the germline V gene. V lost 7 bases and J 0 bases, leaving 19 bases between the germline ends. This chain's CDR3 is CASTPVGETRSYEQYF. The DNA for the CDR3 is TGTGCCAGCACCCCGGTTGGAGAGACACGCTCCTACGAGCAGTACTTC.

V gene TRBV19 combines with J gene TRBJ2-1; 11 bases are shared with TRBD2. CDR1 and CDR2 (germline): LNHDA, SQIVND (reference sequence). This CDR3 region has 19 residues. After removal of 3 bases from V and 2 bases from J, the junction contained 12 bases not matched to a gene. CDR3 sequence (DNA): TGTGCCAGTAGTATTCGAGAAGGAACTAGCGGGGGTGCCTACAATGAGCAGTTCTTC. It encodes CASSIREGTSGGAYNEQFF.

J is TRBJ2-7 and V is TRBV4-3, with 7 bases that match TRBD1. J gave up 0 bases and V 2 bases, and 4 bases lay outside the gene matches. The CDR3 loop spans 15 amino acids. Per the germline V gene, CDR1 is LGHNA and CDR2 is YSLEER. The CDR3 is CASSQYDRDSYEQYF. The CDR3 region has the DNA TGCGCCAGCAGCCAATATGACAGGGACTCCTACGAGCAGTACTTC.

This chain links TRBV5-1 with TRBJ1-4, with D possibly TRBD1 on 6 matching bases. Germline CDR1 SGHRS, CDR2 YFSETQ. The CDR3 totals 15 residues. Deletions cut 0 bases from V and 5 bases from J, with 11 bases between. In DNA form, the CDR3 reads TGCGCCAGCAGCTTGGCAGCAGGGGACAATGAAAAACTGTTTTTT. Translating gives CASSLAAGDNEKLFF.

The V and J genes are TRBV27 and TRBJ2-3, with 9 nucleotides matching TRBD2. Germline V gene sequence: CDR1 MNHEY, CDR2 SMNVEV (reference sequence). V lost 5 bases to trimming and J lost 1 base; unmatched junction nucleotides: 4. This CDR3 contains 15 residues. This chain's CDR3 is CASSGLAGGTDTQYF. The CDR3 DNA reads as TGTGCCAGCAGTGGGTTAGCGGGGGGCACAGATACGCAGTATTTT.

This clone was picked up one time. The V gene is TRBV7-2, the J gene TRBJ1-1; 7 bases match TRBD1. CDR3 length: 13 amino acids. Germline V gene data show CDR1 as SGHTA and CDR2 as FQGNSA. The trim removed 3 bases at V and 4 bases at J, leaving 2 bases unmatched. CDR3 region: CASSFRGSTEAFF. CDR3 DNA sequence: TGTGCCAGCAGCTTCAGGGGGTCCACTGAAGCTTTCTTT.

The rearrangement links TRBV4-1 to TRBJ2-7, with D unresolved. This CDR3 contains 16 residues. V dropped 2 bases and J dropped 3 bases, with 17 bases sitting between them. The germline gives CDR1 MGHRA, CDR2 YSYEKL. The CDR3 nucleotides read TGCGCCAGCAGCCAATTGGTCGGGCCTGTCCGCTACGAGCAGTACGTC. It encodes CASSQLVGPVRYEQYV.

The CDR3 sequence is CASSVTAGTGELFF. CDR3 DNA sequence: TGTGCCAGCAGCGTCACCGCGGGGACCGGGGAGCTGTTTTTT. This chain joins TRBV9 and TRBJ2-2; tentatively, D is TRBD2 (6 bases). The CDR3 totals 14 residues. Per the germline V gene, CDR1 is SGDLS and CDR2 is YYNGEE. V lost 2 bases, J lost 5 bases, and 10 bases lay in between.

The DNA of the CDR3 is TGTGCCAGCAGTCTTCGTACAGATACGCAGTATTTT. This sequence encodes CASSLRTDTQYF. The chain combines TRBV2 with TRBJ2-3; D unclear. The CDR3 contains 12 residues. The germline V gene encodes CDR1 SNHLY and CDR2 FYNNEI. Between the trimmed V and J ends, which lost 5 bases and 3 bases, there was a span of 6 bases.

The V gene is TRBV27, the J gene TRBJ1-6; D is uncertain. With 6 bases removed from V and 7 bases from J, the gap between germline ends came to 13 bases. Germline values: CDR1 MNHEY, CDR2 SMNVEV (reference sequence). CDR3 size: 14 residues. The CDR3 is CASSLAGLNSPLHF. The CDR3 nucleotides are TGTGCCAGCAGCCTCGCCGGGTTGAATTCACCCCTCCACTTT.

The chain uses TRBV28 and TRBJ1-3, with no clear D. Per the germline V gene, CDR1 is MDHEN and CDR2 is SYDVKM. The CDR3 loop spans 15 amino acids. V lost 1 base, J lost 4 bases, and 11 bases lay in between. The CDR3, as DNA: TGTGCCAGCAGTTTATCTGGCGGAGTGGGAAACACCATATATTTT. This sequence encodes CASSLSGGVGNTIYF.

The chain employs TRBV10-3 and TRBJ2-7, with a possible D match to TRBD2 (6 bases). The CDR3 has 12 amino acids. Germline V gives CDR1 ENHRY, CDR2 SYGVKD. Trimming cost V 4 bases and J 3 bases, with 7 bases left between them. As DNA, the CDR3 is TGTGCCATCAGTGCCGGGAGCTACGAGCAGTACTTC. The encoded protein is CAISAGSYEQYF.

This sequence joins TRBV11-2 and TRBJ2-2, with D perhaps TRBD1 or TRBD2 (5 bases each). The germline V gene encodes CDR1 SGHAT and CDR2 FQNNGV. This CDR3 comprises 14 residues. V lost 4 bases, J lost 2 bases, and 8 bases lay in between. The CDR3 region is CASSSRGNTGELFF. CDR3 DNA: TGTGCCAGCAGCTCCCGGGGCAACACCGGGGAGCTGTTTTTT.

V is TRBV28 and J is TRBJ2-4; 8 bases line up with TRBD1. CDR3 length equals 18 residues. J gave up 1 base and V 6 bases, and 14 bases lay outside the gene matches. CDR1 and CDR2 from the germline V gene are MDHEN and SYDVKM. CDR3 sequence: CASREHYQGAWAKNIQYF. The CDR3, as DNA: TGTGCCAGCAGGGAACACTACCAGGGGGCCTGGGCCAAAAACATTCAGTACTTC.

This clone was seen a few times. This chain uses TRBV19 with TRBJ2-5, with unresolved D. Germline V lookup: CDR1 LNHDA, CDR2 SQIVND (reference sequence). V lost 6 bases and J lost 5, with 10 bases in between. The CDR3 loop spans 12 amino acids. The CDR3 DNA reads as TGTGCCAGTAGGCAGGTAGGGGAGACCCAGTACTTC. It specifies CASRQVGETQYF.

The chain couples TRBV12-5 to TRBJ2-1, with D hard to call. Trimming shortened V by 0 bases and J by 10 bases, and 7 bases separated the two germline ends. Germline lookup yields CDR1 LGHNT and CDR2 FRNRAP. The CDR3 extends over 12 amino acids. The CDR3 coding sequence is TGTGCTAGTGGTTTGGTACAGAGGGAGCAGTTCTTC. Translating it yields CASGLVQREQFF.

This clone was observed once. This rearrangement joins TRBV21-1 to TRBJ2-3; TRBD2 is taken as the D call from the table, unchecked against the DNA. TRBV21-1 is classified as a pseudogene. CDR3 length: 17 residues. The CDR3 sequence: CASSKVPRGGCTDTQYF. CDR3 bases: TGTGCCAGCAGCAAAGTCCCGCGGGGGGGATGCACAGATACGCAGTATTTT.

The chain is built from TRBV28 and TRBJ1-1, with D unclear. The CDR3 is 13 amino acids. Trimming removed 4 bases from V and 7 bases from J, with 13 bases in between. The germline V gene has CDR1 MDHEN and CDR2 SYDVKM. CDR3: CASSSAQTDEAFF. CDR3 DNA sequence: TGTGCCAGCAGTTCGGCACAGACCGATGAAGCTTTCTTT.

The J gene is TRBJ2-5, the V gene TRBV7-6; D is possibly TRBD1 or TRBD2 (6 bases each). The length of the CDR3 is 14 residues. Germline V CDR1 and CDR2: SGHVS, FNYEAQ. Between the trimmed V and J ends, which lost 0 bases and 5 bases, there was a span of 10 bases. The CDR3 DNA reads as TGTGCCAGCAGCTTAGCCGGGGGCTGGGAGACCCAGTACTTC. Residues: CASSLAGGWETQYF.

The chain combines TRBV30 with TRBJ2-5, with 7 bases that match TRBD2. V lost 4 bases and J lost 4; bases outside the gene matches: 6. Looked up from germline, CDR1 is GTSNPN and CDR2 is SVGIG (reference sequence). The CDR3 runs 13 residues. The chain's CDR3 is CAWTAGARETQYF. DNA of the CDR3: TGTGCCTGGACGGCGGGAGCAAGAGAGACCCAGTACTTC.

The chain combines TRBV4-2 with TRBJ1-3; D remains ambiguous. From germline, CDR1 is LGHNA and CDR2 YNFKEQ. This CDR3 has 12 amino acids. V was pared by 4 bases and J by 4 bases, with 5 bases between. CDR3 in amino acids: CASSRGGNTIYF. The CDR3 DNA sequence: TGTGCCAGCAGCCGAGGGGGAAACACCATATATTTT.